A selection of T cell receptor beta chains follows, all from one sample in a study of cytomegalovirus exposure and HLA in healthy donors. TCRdb keeps only in-frame clones here, not all; method: immunoSEQ multiplex PCR. The repertoire holds 200,000 to 250,000 clones, with approximately 78% as singletons. The sequencing sample was made of PBMCs. These receptors were obtained from a male donor in good health and CMV-seronegative. Both conserved end residues are part of each CDR3. The D gene is left open where the match is weak. For some rows the clone size is stated as once, few or many, or as a class when expanded; others skip it.

J gene | clone size | D gene | CDR3 length | V gene | CDR3 protein | CDR3 DNA
TRBJ2-7 | . | TRBD1 | 14 | TRBV27 | CASSSHRGIYEQYF | TGTGCCAGCAGTAGCCACAGGGGAATCTACGAGCAGTACTTC
TRBJ1-1 | few | TRBD1 | 18 | TRBV4-2 | CASSQGVGSQGADTEAFF | TGTGCCAGCAGCCAAGGGGTCGGATCACAGGGGGCGGACACTGAAGCTTTCTTT
TRBJ2-3 | . | . | 17 | TRBV4-1 | CASSQDGRGAITDTQYF | TGCGCCAGCAGCCAAGACGGACGGGGGGCAATCACAGATACGCAGTATTTT
TRBJ2-5 | . | TRBD2 | 14 | TRBV5-1 | CASSVREGQETQYF | TGCGCCAGCAGCGTTCGGGAGGGCCAGGAGACCCAGTACTTC
TRBJ2-7 | . | TRBD2 | 16 | TRBV9 | CASSVAAGGPLYEQYF | TGTGCCAGCAGCGTCGCAGCGGGAGGGCCGCTTTACGAGCAGTACTTC
TRBJ1-1 | . | TRBD1 | 14 | TRBV15 | CATSPDRARTEAFF | TGTGCCACCAGCCCAGACAGGGCGAGGACTGAAGCTTTCTTT
TRBJ1-2 | . | . | 16 | TRBV6-1 | CASSEKLPDSNYGYTF | TGTGCCAGCAGTGAAAAGCTGCCCGACTCTAACTATGGCTACACCTTC
TRBJ2-7 | . | TRBD2 | 13 | TRBV2 | CAGMSGTNYEQYF | TGTGCCGGAATGTCCGGGACTAACTACGAGCAGTACTTC
TRBJ1-5 | once | . | 15 | TRBV7-8 | CASSLYRVRAQPQHF | TGTGCCAGCAGCTTATACAGGGTTAGGGCTCAGCCCCAGCATTTT
TRBJ2-7 | . | TRBD2 | 16 | TRBV5-6 | CASSFPGLAGSYEQYF | TGTGCCAGCAGCTTCCCCGGACTAGCGGGATCTTACGAGCAGTACTTC
TRBJ2-2 | . | . | 14 | TRBV9 | CASSVTTLAGELFF | TGTGCCAGCAGCGTAACGACTCTGGCTGGGGAGCTGTTTTTT
TRBJ2-7 | . | TRBD2 | 15 | TRBV28 | CASSFQASGSDEQYF | TGTGCCAGCAGTTTTCAGGCTAGCGGGAGCGACGAGCAGTACTTC
TRBJ2-5 | . | TRBD2 | 15 | TRBV28 | CASSLGGATRGAQYF | TGTGCCAGCAGTTTGGGTGGGGCCACCCGGGGGGCCCAGTACTTC
TRBJ1-5 | few | . | 15 | TRBV6-1 | CASSRDRGAYQPQHF | TGTGCCAGCAGTCGGGACCGCGGGGCCTATCAGCCCCAGCATTTT
TRBJ2-2 | . | . | 16 | TRBV5-1 | CASSQGHSTNTGELFF | TGCGCCAGCAGCCAGGGACACAGCACGAACACCGGGGAGCTGTTTTTT
TRBJ2-7 | . | TRBD2 | 15 | TRBV6-5 | CASSSTSGGPAEQYF | TGTGCCAGCAGCTCCACTAGCGGGGGGCCCGCCGAGCAGTACTTC
TRBJ2-7 | . | . | 15 | TRBV13 | CASSLGRTPTSKQYF | TGTGCCAGCAGCTTAGGCAGGACTCCTACGTCGAAGCAGTACTTC
TRBJ2-7 | . | TRBD2 | 14 | TRBV7-2 | CASSLSGANYEQYF | TGTGCCAGCAGCTTAAGCGGGGCAAACTACGAGCAGTACTTC
TRBJ2-6 | . | TRBD1 | 17 | TRBV9 | CASSPRDRYPGANVLTF | TGTGCCAGCAGCCCACGGGACAGATACCCTGGGGCCAACGTCCTGACTTTC
TRBJ1-2 | . | TRBD1 | 15 | TRBV6-6 | CASSRQGITNYGYTF | TGTGCCAGCAGCCGACAGGGAATAACTAACTATGGCTACACCTTC
TRBJ2-7 | . | TRBD1 | 12 | TRBV27 | CASKGQGYEQYF | TGTGCCAGCAAGGGACAGGGTTACGAGCAGTACTTC
TRBJ1-1 | few | . | 15 | TRBV7-8 | CASSLWLGKNTEAFF | TGTGCCAGCAGCTTATGGCTAGGCAAGAACACTGAAGCTTTCTTT
TRBJ2-5 | . | . | 15 | TRBV2 | CASSEATGRGKTQYF | TGTGCCAGCAGTGAAGCTACAGGCCGGGGGAAGACCCAGTACTTC
TRBJ2-7 | . | . | 14 | TRBV6-1 | CASSERSPNYEQYF | TGTGCCAGCAGTGAACGAAGCCCCAACTACGAGCAGTACTTC
TRBJ1-1 | . | . | 12 | TRBV11-2 | CASSSRNTEAFF | TGTGCTAGCAGTTCTCGGAACACTGAAGCTTTCTTT
TRBJ2-7 | . | . | 13 | TRBV27 | CASSSGDSYEQYF | TGTGCCAGCAGTTCAGGGGACTCCTACGAGCAGTACTTC
TRBJ1-5 | . | . | 14 | TRBV27 | CASSLMGEVQPQHF | TGTGCCAGCAGTTTAATGGGGGAGGTTCAGCCCCAGCATTTT
TRBJ2-2 | . | . | 11 | TRBV20-1 | CSARGAGELFF | TGCAGTGCTAGAGGAGCCGGGGAGCTGTTTTTT